This T cell receptor beta chain was captured by sequencing in a study of response to subunit inactivated influenza vaccine. In the case of this clonotype: The antigen remains unidentified.

Points from the study as a whole: Seasonal influenza vaccination, on each occasion, was suggested by the authors to recruit few new T cells.

TCRdb analysed the RT-PCR reads with MiXCR anew, one entry per CDR3 protein. The sample yields roughly 760,000 distinct CDR3 sequences, about 20% seen once. The CDR3 loop spans 15 amino acids. The junction had 12 bases not matched to a gene; V was cut back by 10 bases and J by 3 bases. Germline CDR1 reads WSHSY; CDR2 reads SAAADI. This sequence joins TRBV10-2 and TRBJ2-7; 10 bases map to TRBD1. This clonotype was obtained from a man aged 50 to 60 who received an inactivated influenza vaccine. The material sequenced was PBMCs from blood, taken less than 6 days after vaccination. In DNA form, the CDR3 reads TGCGCCACCCAAACGGGGGACAGGGGTTTCTACGAGCAGTACTTC. Encoded protein: CATQTGDRGFYEQYF.